Sequencing of this TCR beta chain was carried out in a study of T cell responses to AZD1222 COVID-19 vaccine. Study-wide findings and caveats: The repertoires were collected only after the peak T cell response.

Of note for this clone: What it binds is unknown.

TCRdb's copy holds only in-frame clones and misses some; the assay was immunoSEQ multiplex PCR. Counted here are about 130,000 clones, nearly 95% occurring once; the ten biggest clones make up 4.5% to 5.5%. Germline CDR1 and CDR2: SEHNR and FQNEAQ (reference sequence). This CDR3 spans 14 amino acids. The germline V and J ends were trimmed by 3 bases and 3 bases, with 11 bases remaining between them. Specimen: peripheral blood, collected on day 0 of AZD1222 vaccination. The chain recombines TRBV7-9 with TRBJ1-1; possibly TRBD1 for D (6 bases). The receptor's source is an adult in good health. The CDR3 DNA follows: TGTGCCAGCAGCTTGGGGGCGATGGACACTGAAGCTTTCTTT. Its protein product is CASSLGAMDTEAFF. Full variable domain (outside the CDR3, taken from reference TRBV7-9 and TRBJ1-1): DTGVSQNPRHKITKRGQNVTFRCDPISEHNRLYWYRQTLGQGPEFLTYFQNEAQLEKSRLLSDRFSAERPKGSFSTLEIQRTEQGDSAMYLCASSLGAMDTEAFFGQGTRLTVV.